Listed below are T cell receptor beta chains from one sample, sequenced in a study of prognosis after radiotherapy for stage I lung cancer. One entry per CDR3 protein, called by TCRdb with MiXCR from the multiplex PCR reads. The table includes about 51,000 distinct CDR3 sequences, about 35% detected once. The sequences come from PBMCs, collected before or after stereotactic body radiation therapy (not recorded which). The source of these receptors is a donor aged 50 or older with non-small cell lung cancer. The CDR3 runs from the conserved cysteine through the conserved F or W.

CDR3 protein: CASSSSHGGYGYTF; V gene: TRBV11-2
CDR3 protein: CASSLPGNLPHEQYF; V gene: TRBV5-4
CDR3 protein: CASSPTSGANNEQFF; V gene: TRBV18
CDR3 protein: CASSLGGGETHYF; V gene: TRBV28
CDR3 protein: CASSSNDVDGFEQYF; V gene: TRBV7-2
CDR3 protein: CASSPGRAFASGYTF; V gene: TRBV27
CDR3 protein: CASSIEGLEAFF; V gene: TRBV19
CDR3 protein: CATHPVGYSTDTQYF; V gene: TRBV7-2
CDR3 protein: CAWSVGSTVSSYEQYF; V gene: TRBV30
CDR3 protein: CASSLSGSQRKSPEKLFF; V gene: TRBV7-8
CDR3 protein: CASSAASYEQYF; V gene: TRBV14
CDR3 protein: CSVDAGQGRFDYGYTF; V gene: TRBV29-1
CDR3 protein: CSEIAGERTDTQYF; V gene: TRBV20-1
CDR3 protein: CASSNAPGTGRYEQYF; V gene: TRBV6-1
CDR3 protein: CASSYQGLNTEAFF; V gene: TRBV6-2/TRBV6-3
CDR3 protein: CSARDQRGAATEAFF; V gene: TRBV20-1
CDR3 protein: CATSRVKGQRNEKLFF; V gene: TRBV15
CDR3 protein: CASSPGWNQPQHF; V gene: TRBV12-3/TRBV12-4
CDR3 protein: CASTYGGSLEQYF; V gene: TRBV6-1
CDR3 protein: CASSLFTASGNEQFF; V gene: TRBV7-2
CDR3 protein: CSVRPAGFNEQFF; V gene: TRBV20-1
CDR3 protein: CASSRSGRSEQYF; V gene: TRBV3-1
CDR3 protein: CASSPDPNYGYTF; V gene: TRBV5-1
CDR3 protein: CASSIQGAAYEQYF; V gene: TRBV28
CDR3 protein: CASSHPGGGGYTF; V gene: TRBV11-2
CDR3 protein: CASSLASQEKLFF; V gene: TRBV12-3/TRBV12-4
CDR3 protein: CASSPTGYGYTF; V gene: TRBV6-1
CDR3 protein: CASSQDPGLNTEAFF; V gene: TRBV3-1
CDR3 protein: CVSIYFRTGGGELFF; V gene: TRBV6-2/TRBV6-3